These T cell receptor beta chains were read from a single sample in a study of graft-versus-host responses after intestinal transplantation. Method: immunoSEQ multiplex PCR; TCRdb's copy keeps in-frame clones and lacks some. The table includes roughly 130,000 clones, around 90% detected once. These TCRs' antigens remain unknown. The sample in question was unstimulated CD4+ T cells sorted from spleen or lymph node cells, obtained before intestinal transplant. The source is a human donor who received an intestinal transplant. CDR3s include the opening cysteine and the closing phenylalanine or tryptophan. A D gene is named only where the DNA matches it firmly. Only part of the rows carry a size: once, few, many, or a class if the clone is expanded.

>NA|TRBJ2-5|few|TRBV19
TGTGCCAGTAGTATAAAAGGAGGAGGTCAAGAGACCCAGTACTTC
CASSIKGGGQETQYF
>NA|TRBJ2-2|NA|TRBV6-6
TGTGCCAGCAGTTTTACCTCCAGGACGAACACCGGGGAGCTGTTTTTT
CASSFTSRTNTGELFF
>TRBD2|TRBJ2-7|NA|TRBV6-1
TGTGCCAGCAGTGAGCTAGCGGGAGGGGGCGAGCAGTGCTTC
CASSELAGGGEQCF
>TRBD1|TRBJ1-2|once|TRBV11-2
TGTGCCAGCAGCTTAGGGACAGGGGGTAACTATGGCTACACCTTC
CASSLGTGGNYGYTF
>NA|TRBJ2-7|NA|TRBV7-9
TGTGCCAGCAGAATCACAGGAACCTACGAGCAGTACTTC
CASRITGTYEQYF
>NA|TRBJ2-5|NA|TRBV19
TGTGCCAGTAGTATGGGACTTAAAGGGGAGACCCAGTACTTC
CASSMGLKGETQYF
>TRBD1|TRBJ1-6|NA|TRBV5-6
TGTGCCAGCAGCCCTTCGGACAGGGGACTTTATAATTCACCCCTCCACTTT
CASSPSDRGLYNSPLHF
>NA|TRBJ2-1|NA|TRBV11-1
TGTGCCAGCAGCTTAGTCGCCCTTTCCTACAATGAGCAGTTCTTC
CASSLVALSYNEQFF
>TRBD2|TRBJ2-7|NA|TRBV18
TGTGCCAGCTCAAGGGCCGGGACTAGGGGCGAGCAGTACTTC
CASSRAGTRGEQYF
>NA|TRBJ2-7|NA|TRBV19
TGTGCCAGGGGATTGTCCCCAATCTCCTACGAGCAGTACTTC
CARGLSPISYEQYF
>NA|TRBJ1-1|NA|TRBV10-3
TGTGCCGTGGTGGGGATCACTGAAGCTTTCTTT
CAVVGITEAFF
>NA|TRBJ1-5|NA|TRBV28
TGTGCCAGCAGTTTAGGATTTAGCAATCAGCCCCAGCATTTT
CASSLGFSNQPQHF
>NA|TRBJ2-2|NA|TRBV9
TGTGCCAGCAGCGTAGCCGGGCAGTCAGTCGGGGAGCTGTTTTTT
CASSVAGQSVGELFF
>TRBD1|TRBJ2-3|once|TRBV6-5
TGTGCCAGCAGTTTCACCGGGACAGGGGTAACAGATACGCAGTATTTT
CASSFTGTGVTDTQYF
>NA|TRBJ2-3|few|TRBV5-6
TGTGCCAGCAGCTTGGGAGGGGTATGGACAGATACGCAGTATTTT
CASSLGGVWTDTQYF
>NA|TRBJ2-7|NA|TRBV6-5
TGTGCCAGCAGTTACTCGATAGTCTCCTACGAGCAGTACTTC
CASSYSIVSYEQYF
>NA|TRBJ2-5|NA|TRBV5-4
TGTGCCAGCAGCTTTGGTGGCCCCGCTTACCAAGAGACCCAGTACTTC
CASSFGGPAYQETQYF
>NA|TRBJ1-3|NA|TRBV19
TGTGCCAGTACTTTAAGGGCTCCAGGGGCCGCTGGAAACACCATATATTTT
CASTLRAPGAAGNTIYF
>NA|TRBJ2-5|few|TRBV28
TGTGCCAGCACTAGGCTGGCCCGGGGGGCGGAGACCCAGTACTTC
CASTRLARGAETQYF
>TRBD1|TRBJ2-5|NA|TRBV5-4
TGTGCCAGCAGCCGCACAGGGGGCGAAGAGACCCAGTACTTC
CASSRTGGEETQYF
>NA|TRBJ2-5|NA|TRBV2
TGTGCCAGCAGTGTGTTCGGGGGCCAAGAGACCCAGTACTTC
CASSVFGGQETQYF
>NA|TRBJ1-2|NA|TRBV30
TGTGCCTGGAGTGTACTGGGGGTTGGCTACACCTTC
CAWSVLGVGYTF
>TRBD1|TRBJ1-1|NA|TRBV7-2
TGTGCCAGCAGCTTGTACGGGACAGCCAACACTGAAGCTTTCTTT
CASSLYGTANTEAFF
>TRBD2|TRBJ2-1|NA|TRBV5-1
TGCGCCAGCAGCTTGGAAGGAGCGGGAGATTACAATGAGCAGTTCTTC
CASSLEGAGDYNEQFF
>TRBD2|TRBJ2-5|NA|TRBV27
TGTGCCAGCAGTTCACAAGCGGGAGGGCTGGAGACCCAGTACTTC
CASSSQAGGLETQYF
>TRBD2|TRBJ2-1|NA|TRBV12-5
TGTGCTAGTGGTTTGGTCCCGGGACTAGCGGGGGGAACCTTTTACAATGAGCAGTTCTTC
CASGLVPGLAGGTFYNEQFF
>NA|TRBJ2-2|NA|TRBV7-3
TGTGCCAGCAGCCCTTGGACAAGGTCGGACACCGGGGAGCTGTTTTTT
CASSPWTRSDTGELFF
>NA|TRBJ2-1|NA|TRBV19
TGTGCCAGCAGCAGGGGCTCTTGGTTCTTC
CASSRGSWFF
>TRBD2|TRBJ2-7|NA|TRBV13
TGTGCCAGCAGCTTAAATGGTCCGGCGGGAGGGCCCCACTACGAGCAGTACTTC
CASSLNGPAGGPHYEQYF
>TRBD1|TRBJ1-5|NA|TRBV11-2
TGTGCCAGCAGCTTAGAGGGGACAGGGGGCAGGACTCAGCCCCAGCATTTT
CASSLEGTGGRTQPQHF
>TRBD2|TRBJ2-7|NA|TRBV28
TGTGCCAGCAGGCGGGGCGGGGGATATCCCGAGCAGTACTTC
CASRRGGGYPEQYF
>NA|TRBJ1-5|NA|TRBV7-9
TGTGCCAGCAGCTCGACGGGACCCCCCCGGCATTTT
CASSSTGPPRHF
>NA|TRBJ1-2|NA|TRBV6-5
TGTGCCAGCAAGCGGACATCAAAGGGGGTCTATGGCTACACCTTC
CASKRTSKGVYGYTF
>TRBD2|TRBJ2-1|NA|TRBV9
TGTGCCAGCAGCCCCTCGGCTAGCGGGTTCAACAATGAGCAGTTCTTC
CASSPSASGFNNEQFF
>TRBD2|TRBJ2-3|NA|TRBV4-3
TGCGCCAGCAGCGTCGTGGGGACGGCGGGAGCGAACACAGATACGCAGTATTTT
CASSVVGTAGANTDTQYF
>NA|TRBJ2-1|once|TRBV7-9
TGTGCCAGCAGCTTAATCAGCAGGAATGAGCAGTTCTTC
CASSLISRNEQFF
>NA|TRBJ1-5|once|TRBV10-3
TGTGCCATCAGTACGGTCTCGGGCAATCAGCCCCAGCATTTT
CAISTVSGNQPQHF
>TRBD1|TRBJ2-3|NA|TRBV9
TGTGCCAGCAGCGTAGGGGGACAGGGGACAGATACGCAGTATTTT
CASSVGGQGTDTQYF
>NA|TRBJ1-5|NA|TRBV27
TGTGCCAGCAGTTTACGGGGAGATCAGCCCCAGCATTTT
CASSLRGDQPQHF
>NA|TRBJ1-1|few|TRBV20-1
TGCAGTGCTAGAGACAACACTGAAGCTTTCTTT
CSARDNTEAFF